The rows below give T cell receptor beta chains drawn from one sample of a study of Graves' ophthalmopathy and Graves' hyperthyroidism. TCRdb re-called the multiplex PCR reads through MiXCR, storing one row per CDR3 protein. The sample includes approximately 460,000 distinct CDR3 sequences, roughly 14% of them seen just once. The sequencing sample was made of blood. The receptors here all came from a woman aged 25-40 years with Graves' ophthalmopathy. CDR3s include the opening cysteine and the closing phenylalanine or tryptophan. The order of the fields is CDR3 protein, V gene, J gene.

CASSTPNGVEETQYF	TRBV7-9	TRBJ2-5
CASSLVGGYYGYTF	TRBV7-2	TRBJ1-2
CASSDTGNEQYF	TRBV7-9	TRBJ2-7
CAWSRGTGQETQYF	TRBV30	TRBJ2-5
CASSIGLVTGELFF	TRBV27	TRBJ2-2
CASSDVGRRKYF	TRBV2	TRBJ2-5
CASSYSYSADQETQYF	TRBV6-5	TRBJ2-5
CASSSTGTGTMNTEAFF	TRBV5-6	TRBJ1-1
CASSLTDWDQPQHF	TRBV28	TRBJ1-5
CSARNLAGSYEQYF	TRBV20-1	TRBJ2-7
CASSLRTFSYEQYF	TRBV6-1	TRBJ2-7
CASSQQGYVGEAFF	TRBV12-3/TRBV12-4	TRBJ1-1
CASSLIPGMDGYTF	TRBV12-3/TRBV12-4	TRBJ1-2
CASSEYRVTYGYTF	TRBV7-2	TRBJ1-2
CASSPPGANVLTF	TRBV7-3	TRBJ2-6
CASSGFGGNNSPLHF	TRBV6-4	TRBJ1-6
CASSQTEDQPQHF	TRBV3-1	TRBJ1-5
CASSLTGAGSTEAFF	TRBV7-3	TRBJ1-1
CASSPRTGGISGELFF	TRBV3-1	TRBJ2-2
CSVGHSEQYF	TRBV29-1	TRBJ2-7
CASSRSRQETQYF	TRBV6-1	TRBJ2-5
CAISTGDAYEQYF	TRBV10-3	TRBJ2-7
CASTKYPYEQYF	TRBV28	TRBJ2-7
CASSELGTPPKTQYF	TRBV6-1	TRBJ2-5
CASSSDRVLRGYTF	TRBV28	TRBJ1-2
CASSYWDRGREANVLTF	TRBV27	TRBJ2-6
CASRFGQSSYEQYF	TRBV12-3/TRBV12-4	TRBJ2-7
CASSQVLQGYEQYF	TRBV4-1	TRBJ2-7
CASSLAVYNSPLHF	TRBV11-2	TRBJ1-6
CASSFHTGGSGELFF	TRBV5-8	TRBJ2-2
CASRRVPGQGWYEQYF	TRBV28	TRBJ2-7
CASSFGRQGATETQYF	TRBV5-1	TRBJ2-5
CARRGGGSRWEQYF	TRBV4-1	TRBJ2-7